The sequence of this T cell receptor beta chain was determined in a study of blood T cell repertoires in COVID-19 (dated by TCRdb to the early 2020s). General notes on the study: Samples covering the acute and convalescent phases of COVID-19 were provided by collaborators in the United States, Italy and Spain. The material from the prospective study consisted of cDNA or gDNA derived from T cells, B-cell-depleted T cells, or PBMCs. Deeply sampled blood TCRbeta repertoires from subjects exposed to, actively infected with, or recovered from COVID-19 were included in the dataset. The repertoires were made available in a free public database intended to serve as a resource for research on the immune response to SARS-CoV-2. The samples were drawn from the first 160 participants of the ongoing ImmuneRACE study and from 1,254 subjects provided by 6 global collaborators. A de-identified subject ID, COVID-19 status, age in years and sex were almost always included in the sample metadata. HLA class I and class II types, where available, came from metadata supplied by the sample provider rather than from assay-based typing.

In the germline V gene, CDR1 corresponds to LGHNT and CDR2 to FRNRAP. The V end loses 3 bases and the J end loses 5 bases, and a stretch of 8 bases separates them. The CDR3, cysteine through phenylalanine, is 13 amino acids long. The retained sequence is limited to the CDR3, 39 bases, with the frame set at the first base. The collaborating institutions used their own protocols to collect whole blood in K2EDTA tubes. For TCRbeta analysis, collaborators shipped samples in one of three forms: frozen whole blood, isolated PBMCs, or DNA extracted from either of those sample types. This clone was detected only a few times. Its antigen remains undetermined. It has no much larger one-base neighbor in the sample; base qualities were not kept. Study-wide findings and limitations: The amount of clinical and demographic metadata varied by source and participant and was provided uncurated.

TCRbeta CDR3 regions were amplified from genomic DNA by means of the immunoSEQ Assay, a bias-controlled multiplex PCR. As for the authors' bioinformatics: Nucleated cell counts per sample were estimated from amplification of reference gene primers within the assay. To quantify the absolute abundance of each unique TCRbeta CDR3 rearrangement, sequence reads were collapsed and filtered. Productive Simpson clonality was computed per sample as the square root of Simpson's diversity index over productive rearrangements. TCRdb's version of the immuneACCESS table is confined to in-frame rearrangements and falls short of the full clone set. An unresolved V gene accounts for under half of the shortfall where checked; the remainder is of unknown origin. V and J calls plus clone size are reproduced from that table; the DNA served to infer D and trimming. The sample table contains about 65,000 clones; only one count was recorded for 80% to 90% of them. The ten largest clones add up to around 14% of the sample.

Sequencing was done on a sample of peripheral blood. The rearrangement joined TRBV12-5 to TRBJ2-1; the D gene is perhaps TRBD2, from 5 matching bases. The sequence derives from a man of 80 years or more with acute or convalescent COVID-19. In nucleotides, the sequence is TGTGCTAGTGGTTTAAGAGCGGACAATGAGCAGTTCTTC. Its product reads: CASGLRADNEQFF.